The rows below give T cell receptor beta chains drawn from one sample of a study of CD8+CD57+ T cells in acquired aplastic anemia. TCRdb re-called the reads through MiXCR, storing one row per CDR3 protein. In the table there are about 110,000 distinct CDR3 sequences, around 53% of which are singletons. The sample taken for sequencing was sorted CD4+, CD8+, or CD8+CD57+ T cells (not recorded which) from PBMCs. The receptors were gathered from a human donor in good health, serving as a control. CDR3s include the opening cysteine and the closing phenylalanine or tryptophan. The order of the fields is V gene, clone size, J gene, D gene, CDR3 length, CDR3 DNA, CDR3 protein. The D gene is left open where the match is weak. Not all rows give a size; the values are once, few, many and, for expanded clones, a class.

TRBV10-3	once	TRBJ1-6	TRBD1	15	TGTGCCATCAGTAGGGGACAGGGTTCAAATTCACCCCTCCACTTT	CAISRGQGSNSPLHF
TRBV9	.	TRBJ2-3	TRBD2	16	TGTGCCAGCACCCTAGCGGGGGGGGGGTTCATTGATACGCAGTATTTT	CASTLAGGGFIDTQYF
TRBV29-1	.	TRBJ1-1	TRBD1	16	TGCAGCGTAGAAAGATTAAGGACAGGGATGAACACTGAAGCTTTCTTT	CSVERLRTGMNTEAFF
TRBV7-8	.	TRBJ1-2	.	13	TGTGCCAGCAGCGACGGGAGAATAAGGGGCTACACCTTC	CASSDGRIRGYTF
TRBV2	many	TRBJ2-3	TRBD1	13	TGTGCCGGGGACAGCCCCCGCACAGATACGCAGTATTTT	CAGDSPRTDTQYF
TRBV13	.	TRBJ2-7	TRBD1	14	TGTGCCAGCAGAGAACAGGGGGCCCCCTACGAGCAGTACTTC	CASREQGAPYEQYF
TRBV7-6	.	TRBJ2-2	TRBD2	16	TGTGCCAGCAGCCAGGGACTAGCGCAGAGTACCGGGGAGCTGTTTTTT	CASSQGLAQSTGELFF
TRBV2	.	TRBJ2-5	.	11	TGTGCCAGCAGTGAAATGGAGACCCAGTACTTC	CASSEMETQYF
TRBV7-3	.	TRBJ2-2	.	11	TGTGCCAGCAGCCTATTCGGGGAGCTGTTTTTT	CASSLFGELFF
TRBV24-1	.	TRBJ2-1	TRBD2	14	TGTGCCACCAGCGAGGGACTAGACTACAATGAGCAGTTCTTC	CATSEGLDYNEQFF
TRBV12-3/TRBV12-4	many	TRBJ2-5	.	14	TGTGCCAGCAGCCTCGGACAGTTCATAGAGACCCAGTACTTC	CASSLGQFIETQYF
TRBV29-1	.	TRBJ1-1	.	12	TGCAGCGTTCCGGTGATGAACACTGAAGCTTTCTTT	CSVPVMNTEAFF
TRBV7-9	many	TRBJ2-1	.	14	TGTGCCAGCAGCTTAGATTCGGGGAGGAATGAGCAGTTCTTC	CASSLDSGRNEQFF
TRBV11-2	many	TRBJ1-1	.	15	TGTGCCAGCCGGCGGACGGACACCATGAACACTGAAGCTTTCTTT	CASRRTDTMNTEAFF
TRBV15	.	TRBJ1-1	.	14	TGTGCCACCAGCAGAACAACAGGTAACACTGAAGCTTTCTTT	CATSRTTGNTEAFF
TRBV7-2	.	TRBJ2-7	TRBD2	15	TGTGCCAGCAGCTACCCTTCTAGCGGGAAGTACGAGCAGTACTTC	CASSYPSSGKYEQYF
TRBV7-6	once	TRBJ1-4	.	17	TGTGCCAGCAGCTTAGTTCAGGGAGAAGCAACTAATGAAAAACTGTTTTTT	CASSLVQGEATNEKLFF
TRBV7-2	.	TRBJ2-7	.	13	TGTGCCAGCAGCTTAGCCGTCAACTACGAGCAGTACTTC	CASSLAVNYEQYF
TRBV5-1	many	TRBJ2-7	.	16	TGCGCCAGCAGCTGGTCAGGGATTACTGTCTCGGGCGAGCAGTACTTC	CASSWSGITVSGEQYF
TRBV20-1	few	TRBJ1-6	.	13	TGCAGTGCTATGCGGCAGGAAGATTCACCCCTCCACTTT	CSAMRQEDSPLHF
TRBV10-1	.	TRBJ2-5	TRBD2	14	TGCGCCAGCAGTGACCCTAGCGGGGGCGAGACCCAGTACTTC	CASSDPSGGETQYF
TRBV19	many	TRBJ2-1	TRBD2	15	TGTGCCAGTACCATAAGCGGGGGGGGTTACAATGAGCAGTTCTTC	CASTISGGGYNEQFF
TRBV29-1	.	TRBJ1-2	TRBD1	11	TGCAGCGCTCGGACAGGGTACGGCTACACCTTC	CSARTGYGYTF